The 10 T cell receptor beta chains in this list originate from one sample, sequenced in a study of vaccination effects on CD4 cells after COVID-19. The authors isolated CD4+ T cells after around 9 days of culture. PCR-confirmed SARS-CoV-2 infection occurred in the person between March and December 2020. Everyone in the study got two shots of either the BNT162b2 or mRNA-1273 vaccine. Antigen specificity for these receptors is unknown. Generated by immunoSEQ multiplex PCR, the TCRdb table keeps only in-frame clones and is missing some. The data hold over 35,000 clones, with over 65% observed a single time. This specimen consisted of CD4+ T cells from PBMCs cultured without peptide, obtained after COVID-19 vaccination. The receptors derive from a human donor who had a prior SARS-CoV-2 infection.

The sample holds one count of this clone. The CDR3 spells CAFHDLGRARPGANVLTF. For the CDR3, the DNA is TGTGCCTTCCATGACCTTGGACGGGCAAGGCCCGGGGCCAACGTCCTGACTTTC. The V gene is TRBV30, the J gene TRBJ2-6, with no clear D. Per the germline V gene, CDR1 is GTSNPN and CDR2 is SVGIG (reference sequence). Trimming left V 7 bases short and J 4 bases short, with 26 bases between. The CDR3 is made up of 18 amino acids.

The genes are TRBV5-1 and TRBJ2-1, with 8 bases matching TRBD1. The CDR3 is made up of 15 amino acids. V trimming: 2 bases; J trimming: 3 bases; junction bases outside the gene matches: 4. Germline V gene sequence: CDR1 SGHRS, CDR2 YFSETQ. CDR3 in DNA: TGCGCCAGCAGCTTACAGGGGGAAGGCTACAATGAGCAGTTCTTC. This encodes CASSLQGEGYNEQFF.

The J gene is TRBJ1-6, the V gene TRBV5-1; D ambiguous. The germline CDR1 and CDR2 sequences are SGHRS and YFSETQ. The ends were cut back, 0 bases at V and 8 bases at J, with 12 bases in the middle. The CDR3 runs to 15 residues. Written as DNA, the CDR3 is TGCGCCAGCAGCTTGGTAGGGCATCCAGATTCACCCCTCCACTTT. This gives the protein CASSLVGHPDSPLHF.

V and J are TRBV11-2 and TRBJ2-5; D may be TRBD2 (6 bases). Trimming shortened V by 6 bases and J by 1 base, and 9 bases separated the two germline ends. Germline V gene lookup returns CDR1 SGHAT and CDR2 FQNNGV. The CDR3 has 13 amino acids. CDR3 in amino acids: CASRGGVQETQYF. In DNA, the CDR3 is TGTGCCAGCAGGGGGGGAGTCCAAGAGACCCAGTACTTC.

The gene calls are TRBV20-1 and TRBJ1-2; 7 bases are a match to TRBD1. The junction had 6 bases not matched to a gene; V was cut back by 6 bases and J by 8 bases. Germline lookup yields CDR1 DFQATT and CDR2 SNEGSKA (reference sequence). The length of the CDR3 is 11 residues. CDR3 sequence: CSARGLVGYTF. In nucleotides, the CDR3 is TGCAGTGCGAGGGGGCTGGTCGGCTACACCTTC.

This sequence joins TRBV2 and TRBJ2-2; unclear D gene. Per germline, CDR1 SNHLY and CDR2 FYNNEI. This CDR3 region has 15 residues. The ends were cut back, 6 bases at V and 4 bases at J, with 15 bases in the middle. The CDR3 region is CASRALTRFTGELFF. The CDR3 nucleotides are TGTGCCAGCAGGGCATTAACACGTTTCACCGGGGAGCTGTTTTTT.

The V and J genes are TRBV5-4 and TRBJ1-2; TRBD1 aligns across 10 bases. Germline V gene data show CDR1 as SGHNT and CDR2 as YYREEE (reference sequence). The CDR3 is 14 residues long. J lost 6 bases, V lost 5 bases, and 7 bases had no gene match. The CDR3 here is CASSFDRGRNGYTF. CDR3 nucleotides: TGTGCCAGCAGTTTTGACAGGGGGCGTAATGGCTACACCTTC.

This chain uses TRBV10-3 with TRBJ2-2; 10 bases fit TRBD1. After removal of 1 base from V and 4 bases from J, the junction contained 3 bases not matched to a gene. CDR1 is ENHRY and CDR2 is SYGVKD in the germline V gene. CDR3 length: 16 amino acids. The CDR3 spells CAISEWDRGSTGELFF. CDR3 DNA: TGTGCCATCAGTGAGTGGGACAGGGGTAGCACCGGGGAGCTGTTTTTT.

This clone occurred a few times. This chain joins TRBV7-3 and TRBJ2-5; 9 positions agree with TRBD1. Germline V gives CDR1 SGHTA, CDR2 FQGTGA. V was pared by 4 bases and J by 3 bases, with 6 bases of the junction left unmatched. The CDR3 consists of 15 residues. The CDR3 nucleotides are TGTGCCAGCAGCTCCGGGACAGGGCGAAAAGAGACCCAGTACTTC. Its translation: CASSSGTGRKETQYF.

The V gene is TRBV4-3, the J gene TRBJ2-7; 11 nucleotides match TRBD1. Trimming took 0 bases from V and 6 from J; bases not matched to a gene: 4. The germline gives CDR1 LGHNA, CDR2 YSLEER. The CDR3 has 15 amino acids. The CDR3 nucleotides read TGCGCCAGCAGCCAAGATCGGACAGGGGGCCTCGAGCAGTACTTC. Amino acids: CASSQDRTGGLEQYF.